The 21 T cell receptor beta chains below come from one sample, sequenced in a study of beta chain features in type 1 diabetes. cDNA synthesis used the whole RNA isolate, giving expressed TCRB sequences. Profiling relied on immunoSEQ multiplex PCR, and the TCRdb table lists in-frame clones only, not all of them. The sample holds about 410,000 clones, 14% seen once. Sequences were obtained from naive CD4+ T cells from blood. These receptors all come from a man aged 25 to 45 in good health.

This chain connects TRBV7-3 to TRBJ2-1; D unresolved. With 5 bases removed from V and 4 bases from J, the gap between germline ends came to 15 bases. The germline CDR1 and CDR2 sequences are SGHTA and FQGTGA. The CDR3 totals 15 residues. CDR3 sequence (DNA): TGTGCCAGCAGCCTATCCGGCTTATCGTACAATGAGCAGTTCTTC. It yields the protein CASSLSGLSYNEQFF.

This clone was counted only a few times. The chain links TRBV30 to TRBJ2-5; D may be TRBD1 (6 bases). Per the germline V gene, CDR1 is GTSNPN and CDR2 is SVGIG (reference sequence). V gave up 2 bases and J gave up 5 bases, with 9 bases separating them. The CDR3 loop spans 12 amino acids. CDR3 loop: CAWSFQGETQYF. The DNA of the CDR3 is TGTGCCTGGAGTTTCCAGGGGGAGACCCAGTACTTC.

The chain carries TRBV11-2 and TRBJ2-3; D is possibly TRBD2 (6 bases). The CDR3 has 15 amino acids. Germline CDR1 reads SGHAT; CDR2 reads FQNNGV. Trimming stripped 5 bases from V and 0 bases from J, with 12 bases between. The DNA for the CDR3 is TGTGCCAGCAGCCGATGGGGGACTAGCACAGATACGCAGTATTTT. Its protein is CASSRWGTSTDTQYF. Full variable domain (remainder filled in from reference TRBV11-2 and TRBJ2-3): EAGVAQSPRYKIIEKRQSVAFWCNPISGHATLYWYQQILGQGPKLLIQFQNNGVVDDSQLPKDRFSAERLKGVDSTLKIQPAKLEDSAVYLCASSRWGTSTDTQYFGPGTRLTVL.

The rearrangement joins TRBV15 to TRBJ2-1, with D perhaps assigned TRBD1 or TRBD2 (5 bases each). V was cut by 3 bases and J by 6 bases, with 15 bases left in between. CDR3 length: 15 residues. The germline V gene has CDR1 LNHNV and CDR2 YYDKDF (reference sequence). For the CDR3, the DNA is TGTGCCACCAGCAGGACGGGACGCAAGTCCAATGAGCAGTTCTTC. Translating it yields CATSRTGRKSNEQFF.

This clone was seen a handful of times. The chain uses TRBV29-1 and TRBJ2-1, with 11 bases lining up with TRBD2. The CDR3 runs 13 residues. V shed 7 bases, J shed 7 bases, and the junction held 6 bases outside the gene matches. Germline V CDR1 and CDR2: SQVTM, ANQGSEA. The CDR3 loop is CSATSGSPNEQFF. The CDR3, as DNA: TGCAGCGCTACTAGCGGGAGTCCAAATGAGCAGTTCTTC.

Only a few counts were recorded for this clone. The DNA for the CDR3 is TGTGCCAGCAGCCGCCGGACTAGCAAGGATACGCAGTATTTT. Translated: CASSRRTSKDTQYF. The rearrangement joins TRBV5-6 to TRBJ2-3; 8 bases map to TRBD2. CDR1 and CDR2 from the germline V gene are SGHDT and YYEEEE. The CDR3 contains 14 residues. V was pared by 4 bases and J by 6 bases, with 7 bases of the junction left unmatched.

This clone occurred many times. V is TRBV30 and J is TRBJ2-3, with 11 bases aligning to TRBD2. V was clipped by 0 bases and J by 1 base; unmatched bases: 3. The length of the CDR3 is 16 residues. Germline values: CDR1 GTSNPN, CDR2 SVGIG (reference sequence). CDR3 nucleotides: TGTGCCTGGAGTGTACCACTAGCGGGAGGCACAGATACGCAGTATTTT. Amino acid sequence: CAWSVPLAGGTDTQYF.

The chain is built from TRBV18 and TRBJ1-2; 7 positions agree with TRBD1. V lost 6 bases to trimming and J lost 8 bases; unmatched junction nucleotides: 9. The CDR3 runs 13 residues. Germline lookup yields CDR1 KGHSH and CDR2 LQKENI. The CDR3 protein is CASSSGTVWGYTF. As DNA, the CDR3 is TGTGCCAGCTCCTCCGGGACAGTCTGGGGCTACACCTTC. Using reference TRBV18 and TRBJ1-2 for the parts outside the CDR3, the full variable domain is NAGVMQNPRHLVRRRGQEARLRCSPMKGHSHVYWYRQLPEEGLKFMVYLQKENIIDESGMPKERFSAEFPKEGPSILRIQQVVRGDSAAYFCASSSGTVWGYTFGSGTRLTVV.

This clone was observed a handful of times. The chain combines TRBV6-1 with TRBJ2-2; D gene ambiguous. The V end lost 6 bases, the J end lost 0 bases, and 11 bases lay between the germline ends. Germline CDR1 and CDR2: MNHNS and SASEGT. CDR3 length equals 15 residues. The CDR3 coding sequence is TGTGCCAGCAGCCCAGTATGGACGAACACCGGGGAGCTGTTTTTT. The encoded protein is CASSPVWTNTGELFF.

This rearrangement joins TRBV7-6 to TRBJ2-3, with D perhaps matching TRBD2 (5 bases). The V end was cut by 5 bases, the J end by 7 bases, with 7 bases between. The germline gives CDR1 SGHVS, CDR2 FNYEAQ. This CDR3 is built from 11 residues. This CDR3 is CASSNGNTQYF. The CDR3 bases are TGTGCCAGCAGCAACGGGAATACGCAGTATTTT.

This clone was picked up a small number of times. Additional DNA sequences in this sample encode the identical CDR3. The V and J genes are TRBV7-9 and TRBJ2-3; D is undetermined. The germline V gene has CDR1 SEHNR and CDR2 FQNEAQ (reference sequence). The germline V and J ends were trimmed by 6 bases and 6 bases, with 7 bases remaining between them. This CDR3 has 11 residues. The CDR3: CASSFGDTQYF. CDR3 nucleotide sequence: TGTGCCAGCAGTTTCGGGGATACGCAGTATTTT.

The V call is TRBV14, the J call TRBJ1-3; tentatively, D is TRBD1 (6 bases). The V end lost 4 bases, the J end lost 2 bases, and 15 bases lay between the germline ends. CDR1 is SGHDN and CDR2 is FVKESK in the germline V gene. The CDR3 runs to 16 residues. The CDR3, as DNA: TGTGCCAGCAGCCTTTTCCCGACAGGAGCTGGAAACACCATATATTTT. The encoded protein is CASSLFPTGAGNTIYF.

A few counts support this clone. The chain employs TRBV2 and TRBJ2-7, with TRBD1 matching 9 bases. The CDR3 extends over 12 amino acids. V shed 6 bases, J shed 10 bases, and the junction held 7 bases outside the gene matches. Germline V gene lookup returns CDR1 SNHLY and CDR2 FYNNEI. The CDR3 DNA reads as TGTGCCAGCAGGGAGGGACAGGGCTATCAGTACGTC. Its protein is CASREGQGYQYV.

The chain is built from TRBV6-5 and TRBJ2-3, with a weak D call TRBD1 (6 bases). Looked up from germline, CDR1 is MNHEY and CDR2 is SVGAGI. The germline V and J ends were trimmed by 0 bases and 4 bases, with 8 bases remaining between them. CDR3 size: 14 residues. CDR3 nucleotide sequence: TGTGCCAGCAGTTACTCACCAGGGGCAGATACGCAGTATTTT. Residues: CASSYSPGADTQYF.

CDR3 protein: CSVSPAGGSDTQYF. CDR3 DNA sequence: TGCAGCGTTTCCCCAGCGGGAGGGTCTGATACGCAGTATTTT. The V gene is TRBV29-1, the J gene TRBJ2-3; 10 bases fit TRBD2. This CDR3 is built from 14 residues. After removal of 5 bases from V and 6 bases from J, the junction contained 8 bases not matched to a gene. CDR1 is SQVTM and CDR2 is ANQGSEA in the germline V gene.

CDR3 nucleotides: TGTGCCAGCAGCTTTGGTAGTTCTGCAGATACGCAGTATTTT. It codes for CASSFGSSADTQYF. The chain employs TRBV7-2 and TRBJ2-3; D unresolved. CDR3 size: 14 residues. The germline V gene has CDR1 SGHTA and CDR2 FQGNSA. Trimming shortened V by 3 bases and J by 4 bases, and 11 bases separated the two germline ends.

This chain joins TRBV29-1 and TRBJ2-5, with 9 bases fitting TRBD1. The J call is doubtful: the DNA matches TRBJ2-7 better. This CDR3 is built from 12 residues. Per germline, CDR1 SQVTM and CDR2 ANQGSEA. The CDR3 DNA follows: TGCAGCGTGACAGGGGGTATCTACGAGCAGTACTTC. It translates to CSVTGGIYEQYF.

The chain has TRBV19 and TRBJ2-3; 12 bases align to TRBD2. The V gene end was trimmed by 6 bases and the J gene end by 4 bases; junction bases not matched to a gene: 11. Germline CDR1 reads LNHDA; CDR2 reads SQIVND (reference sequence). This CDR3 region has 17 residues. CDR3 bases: TGTGCCAGTAGGGCGACTAGCGGGAGTTCGCAGGCAGATACGCAGTATTTT. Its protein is CASRATSGSSQADTQYF.

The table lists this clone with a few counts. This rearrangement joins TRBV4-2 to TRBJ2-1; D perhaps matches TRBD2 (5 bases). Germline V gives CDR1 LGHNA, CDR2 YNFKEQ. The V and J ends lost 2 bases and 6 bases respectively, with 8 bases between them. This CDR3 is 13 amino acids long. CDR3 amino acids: CASSQRTSNEQFF. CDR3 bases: TGTGCCAGCAGCCAACGTACTAGCAATGAGCAGTTCTTC.

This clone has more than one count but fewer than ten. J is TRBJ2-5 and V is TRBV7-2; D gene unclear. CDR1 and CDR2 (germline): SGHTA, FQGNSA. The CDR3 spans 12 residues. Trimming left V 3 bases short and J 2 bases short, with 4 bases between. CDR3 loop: CASSFRQETQYF. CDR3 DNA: TGTGCCAGCAGCTTCCGTCAAGAGACCCAGTACTTC.

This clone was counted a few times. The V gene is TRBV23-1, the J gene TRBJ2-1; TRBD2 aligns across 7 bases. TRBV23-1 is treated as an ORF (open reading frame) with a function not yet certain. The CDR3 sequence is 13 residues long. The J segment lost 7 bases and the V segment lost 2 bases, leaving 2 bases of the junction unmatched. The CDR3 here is CASSQPGGNEQFF. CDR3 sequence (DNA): TGCGCCAGCAGTCAACCGGGGGGTAATGAGCAGTTCTTC.